This TCR beta chain was sequenced in a study of cytomegalovirus exposure and HLA in healthy donors. CDR3 size: 15 residues. V shed 0 bases and J shed 0 bases, with 11 bases lying between them. Per germline, CDR1 GTSNPN and CDR2 SVGIG (reference sequence). The table lists this clone with a few counts. Its antigen is as yet unknown. The table came from immunoSEQ multiplex PCR; TCRdb's copy has only in-frame clones and leaves some out. Of more than 95,000 clones listed, nearly 90% are singletons. General study results and limits: It was reported that the classifier diagnosed cytomegalovirus status with high specificity and sensitivity in both the original and validation cohorts.

The rearrangement uses TRBV30 and TRBJ1-1; D is possibly TRBD1 (5 bases). Sequencing was carried out using PBMCs. The receptor was derived from a woman aged 18-29 years in good health and CMV-seronegative. CDR3 sequence (DNA): TGTGCCTGGAGTGTATACGGGGGTTTGAACACTGAAGCTTTCTTT. It translates to CAWSVYGGLNTEAFF.